These 3 T cell receptor beta chains originate from one sample sequenced in a study of OX40 agonist ivuxolimab in advanced cancers. The repertoire was sequenced with immunoSEQ multiplex PCR; TCRdb's copy has only in-frame clones and lacks some. The sample records tens of thousands of clones, 88% being singletons. The source was CD4+ or CD8+ T cells sorted from blood, collected in a trial of the OX40 agonist ivuxolimab. The receptors come from an adult with an advanced solid tumor such as melanoma, head and neck, liver or kidney cancer.

The J gene is TRBJ2-7, the V gene TRBV6-5; a possible D gene is TRBD1 (5 bases). The CDR3 has 15 residues. CDR1 MNHEY and CDR2 SVGAGI come from the germline V gene. Trimming cost V 1 base and J 0 bases, with 10 bases left between them. The CDR3 reads CASSYYAGRSYEQYF. In nucleotides, the CDR3 is TGTGCCAGCAGTTACTATGCAGGGCGCTCCTACGAGCAGTACTTC.

In its sample, this clone was seen once. The rearrangement uses TRBV27 and TRBJ2-5; 7 nucleotides match TRBD2. CDR3 size: 15 residues. Germline assignment: CDR1 MNHEY and CDR2 SMNVEV (reference sequence). Losses at the gene ends were 3 bases for V and 1 base for J; bases not matched to a gene: 5. CDR3 DNA: TGTGCCAGCAGTTTTAACGGGAGGCCCCAAGAGACCCAGTACTTC. It translates to CASSFNGRPQETQYF.

This clone rates as medium-sized. This sequence joins TRBV11-2 and TRBJ2-7, with 12 bases fitting TRBD1. The CDR3 has 14 residues. Germline values: CDR1 SGHAT, CDR2 FQNNGV. Trimming at V came to 4 bases and at J to 5 bases, leaving 3 bases not matched to a gene. CDR3 DNA sequence: TGTGCCAGCAGCTGGGGACAGGGGGCCGACGAGCAGTACTTC. This codes for CASSWGQGADEQYF.